These 25 T cell receptor beta chains were sequenced from one sample in a study of regulatory T cells in long-lasting Graves disease listed by TCRdb under 2021. The time point label for this specimen denotes: persistent/refractory GD, antithyroid drugs over 5 years with positive TRAb. RNA was extracted from PBMCs in TRIzol for both TCR sequencing and RNA sequencing. The library was obtained by multiplex PCR. TCRdb records Illumina HiSeq 4000 as the sequencer. CDR3 regions were amplified by Arm-PCR with iRepertoire HTBI primers to construct TCR beta libraries. TCRdb itself trimmed the public reads at Q25 with fastp, ran MiXCR and retained productive beta chains. Each CDR3 protein gets just one entry, which takes the most common genes and DNA from the rows behind it. This sample has about 660,000 distinct CDR3 sequences in its table, and approximately 31% of those were observed once. Around 42% of the sample rests with the top ten.

This specimen was peripheral blood mononuclear cells (PBMCs), taken when the disease was refractory, from a patient treated with antithyroid drugs. These receptors came from a female donor with Graves disease.

The sample holds a few counts of this clonotype. V is TRBV29-1 and J is TRBJ1-2, with D unresolved. Trimming removed 3 bases at V and 5 bases at J, with 19 bases between. This CDR3 has 15 residues. Looked up from germline, CDR1 is SQVTM and CDR2 is ANQGSEA. The CDR3 DNA is TGCAGCGTTGAGGTAGTTACGGCTGGACCATATGGCTACACCTTC. It codes for CSVEVVTAGPYGYTF.

This clonotype was recorded at least ten times. The chain employs TRBV27 and TRBJ1-1; D remains ambiguous. V was cut by 5 bases and J by 3 bases, with 10 bases left in between. The CDR3 is 13 amino acids. The germline gives CDR1 MNHEY, CDR2 SMNVEV (reference sequence). The CDR3 is CASSIARYTEAFF. Here the CDR3 DNA reads TGTGCCAGCAGTATCGCCAGGTACACTGAAGCTTTCTTT.

This rearrangement joins TRBV5-1 to TRBJ1-6; TRBD1 matches at 7 bases. The junction had 8 bases not matched to a gene; V was cut back by 5 bases and J by 6 bases. Germline V gene lookup returns CDR1 SGHRS and CDR2 YFSETQ. The CDR3 has 15 residues. CDR3 bases: TGCGCCAGCAGTCGCGACAGGGTGTCTAATTCACCCCTCCACTTT. Protein: CASSRDRVSNSPLHF. Drawing the rest from reference TRBV5-1 and TRBJ1-6, the complete variable domain is KAGVTQTPRYLIKTRGQQVTLSCSPISGHRSVSWYQQTPGQGLQFLFEYFSETQRNKGNFPGRFSGRQFSNSRSEMNVSTLELGDSALYLCASSRDRVSNSPLHFGNGTRLTVT.

V gene TRBV19 combines with J gene TRBJ1-2, with D unresolved. This CDR3 comprises 12 residues. Trimming left V 11 bases short and J 4 bases short, with 14 bases between. CDR1 is LNHDA and CDR2 is SQIVND in the germline V gene (reference sequence). In DNA, the CDR3 is TGTGCCGGCCGGACGGCACGCTATGGCTACACCTTC. Amino acids: CAGRTARYGYTF.

This clonotype showed up just a few times. The CDR3 DNA is TGTGCCAGCAGTTACTGGGCAGGGGGCACTGAAGCTTTCTTT. This translates into CASSYWAGGTEAFF. This chain links TRBV6-5 with TRBJ1-1; the match to TRBD1 covers 7 bases. The CDR3 is made up of 14 amino acids. Germline CDR1 is MNHEY and CDR2 is SVGAGI. V gave up 1 base and J gave up 4 bases; unmatched junction bases: 3.

The genes are TRBV29-1 and TRBJ1-1; D possibly corresponds to TRBD1 (6 bases). Germline CDR1 and CDR2: SQVTM and ANQGSEA. This CDR3 is 12 amino acids long. Trimming stripped 7 bases from V and 6 bases from J, with 15 bases between. The CDR3 here is CSAGNRASEAFF. As DNA, the CDR3 is TGCAGCGCTGGAAACAGGGCCTCTGAAGCTTTCTTT.

This clonotype was seen only a few times. This chain links TRBV11-2 with TRBJ2-5; D is possibly TRBD1 (6 bases). The CDR3 extends over 16 amino acids. Germline loops: CDR1 SGHAT, CDR2 FQNNGV. V lost 1 base and J lost 3, with 15 bases in between. The CDR3 DNA is TGTGCCAGCAGCTTAGGGCCCCGGGACATCAAAGAGACCCAGTACTTC. Translating gives CASSLGPRDIKETQYF.

Of note for this clonotype: This may be a read error, as it is one base from a much larger clone. This likely comes from a read error, as the CDR3 has no conserved phenylalanine or tryptophan at its end. This chain links TRBV2 with TRBJ1-4; D is undetermined. The length of the CDR3 is 15 residues. The V and J ends lost 2 bases and 0 bases respectively, with 7 bases between them. Germline V gene sequence: CDR1 SNHLY, CDR2 FYNNEI. The CDR3 loop reads CASSESAATNEKLFL. In DNA form, the CDR3 reads TGTGCCAGCAGTGAAAGCGCTGCAACTAATGAAAAACTGTTTCTT.

This clonotype was seen many times. The rearrangement joins TRBV12-3 or TRBV12-4 to TRBJ2-7, with a weak D call TRBD2 (6 bases). The germline V and J ends were trimmed by 1 base and 2 bases, with 9 bases remaining between them. CDR3 length equals 14 residues. The CDR3 sequence is CASSLGGVAYEQYF. CDR3 DNA sequence: TGTGCCAGCAGTTTAGGCGGGGTGGCCTACGAGCAGTACTTC.

The sample holds a few counts of this clonotype. This rearrangement joins TRBV28 to TRBJ1-1; D might be TRBD1 (6 bases). CDR3 size: 15 residues. Germline V lookup: CDR1 MDHEN, CDR2 SYDVKM. V was cut by 6 bases and J by 10 bases, with 24 bases left in between. CDR3 sequence (DNA): TGTGCCAGCAGCCTTGGTGTTCTGGGGGCGCAAGGAGCTTTCTTT. Translating gives CASSLGVLGAQGAFF.

This clonotype was seen only a few times. The gene calls are TRBV9 and TRBJ2-2; 9 nucleotides align to TRBD2. The trim removed 0 bases at V and 6 bases at J, leaving 6 bases unmatched. Looked up from germline, CDR1 is SGDLS and CDR2 is YYNGEE. The CDR3 is 16 residues long. The CDR3 nucleotides read TGTGCCAGCAGCGTAGATTTAGCGGGAGCCGCCGGGGAGCTGTTTTTT. It specifies CASSVDLAGAAGELFF.

This clonotype was observed many times. The V call is TRBV2, the J call TRBJ1-1; 7 bases fit TRBD1. Germline-derived CDR1 and CDR2 are SNHLY and FYNNEI. This CDR3 has 12 amino acids. V lost 6 bases, J lost 7 bases, and 5 bases stayed unmatched. As DNA, the CDR3 is TGTGCCAGCAGCGTGGACAGGTATGAAGCTTTCTTT. Amino acids: CASSVDRYEAFF.

The chain recombines TRBV2 with TRBJ1-2, with D perhaps matching TRBD1 (6 bases). The V gene's germline CDR1 is SNHLY and CDR2 FYNNEI. Trimming took 1 base from V and 3 from J, leaving 6 bases between them. The CDR3 sequence is 13 residues long. CDR3 nucleotide sequence: TGTGCCAGCAGTGAAGACAGGGACTATGGCTACACCTTC. This encodes CASSEDRDYGYTF.

This clonotype was seen a handful of times. The rearrangement links TRBV12-3 or TRBV12-4 to TRBJ1-1, with a weak D call TRBD1 (5 bases). Between the trimmed V and J ends, which lost 6 bases and 5 bases, there was a span of 16 bases. The CDR3 has 14 residues. The CDR3 sequence: CASSPRSGVTEAFF. CDR3 in DNA: TGTGCCAGCAGCCCCCGTTCGGGGGTGACTGAAGCTTTCTTT.

Comments on this clonotype: The germline gene is not matched at one end of the junction; a read error may be the cause. The chain recombines TRBV5-1 with TRBJ2-7; 7 bases line up with TRBD1. Germline V lookup: CDR1 SGHRS, CDR2 YFSETQ. The CDR3 spans 14 residues. Here the CDR3 reads CASSLEVGGYVQYF. The CDR3 bases are TGCGCCAGCAGCTTGGAGGTAGGGGGCTACGTGCAGTACTTC.

The sample holds many counts of this clonotype. The chain couples TRBV2 to TRBJ1-1; D uncertain. Germline CDR1 and CDR2: SNHLY and FYNNEI. This CDR3 contains 12 residues. Trimming shortened V by 9 bases and J by 6 bases, and 14 bases separated the two germline ends. CDR3 loop: CAREPGAAEAFF. The DNA of the CDR3 is TGTGCCAGAGAGCCTGGCGCGGCTGAAGCTTTCTTT.

This clonotype has ten or more counts. The CDR3 sequence: CASSPPNRGAGYTF. The CDR3 DNA reads as TGTGCCAGCAGTCCCCCTAACAGGGGGGCGGGCTACACCTTC. The chain couples TRBV28 to TRBJ1-2; TRBD1 matches 8 bases. CDR1 and CDR2 from the germline V gene are MDHEN and SYDVKM. This CDR3 spans 14 amino acids. J lost 8 bases, V lost 5 bases, and 10 bases had no gene match.

The chain couples TRBV29-1 to TRBJ2-5, with 8 bases that match TRBD2. This CDR3 is built from 14 residues. CDR1 and CDR2 (germline): SQVTM, ANQGSEA. The V segment lost 4 bases and the J segment 5 bases; nucleotides outside the gene matches: 9. The CDR3: CSVGELAVSETQYF. Here the CDR3 DNA reads TGCAGCGTTGGTGAACTAGCGGTGTCCGAGACCCAGTACTTC.

This clonotype appeared a few times. The rearrangement links TRBV5-1 to TRBJ2-1; D remains unclear. In germline, CDR1 is SGHRS, CDR2 YFSETQ. The CDR3 runs 10 residues. V lost 7 bases and J 5 bases, leaving 4 bases between the germline ends. The DNA for the CDR3 is TGCGCCAGCGGGAACAATGAGCAGTTCTTC. Its protein is CASGNNEQFF. The entire variable domain, with the rest obtained from reference TRBV5-1 and TRBJ2-1, is as follows: KAGVTQTPRYLIKTRGQQVTLSCSPISGHRSVSWYQQTPGQGLQFLFEYFSETQRNKGNFPGRFSGRQFSNSRSEMNVSTLELGDSALYLCASGNNEQFFGPGTRLTVL.

The chain carries TRBV29-1 and TRBJ2-7, with D possibly being TRBD2 (6 bases). Deletions cut 4 bases from V and 5 bases from J, with 12 bases between. Germline CDR1 SQVTM, CDR2 ANQGSEA. The CDR3 runs to 12 residues. CDR3: CSVALAVNEQYF. The CDR3 DNA reads TGCAGCGTTGCACTAGCCGTGAACGAGCAGTACTTC.

The rearrangement links TRBV29-1 to TRBJ1-5; 8 bases are shared with TRBD1. Germline CDR1 reads SQVTM; CDR2 reads ANQGSEA. Unmatched junction bases numbered 19, after V lost 6 bases and J lost 0 bases. The CDR3 length is 19 residues. In nucleotides, the CDR3 is TGCAGCGTCCTTACCGGGACAGGTCCCCTTGAGCTTAGCAATCAGCCCCAGCATTTT. This sequence encodes CSVLTGTGPLELSNQPQHF. The full variable domain, rest sourced from reference TRBV29-1 and TRBJ1-5, is SAVISQKPSRDICQRGTSLTIQCQVDSQVTMMFWYRQQPGQSLTLIATANQGSEATYESGFVIDKFPISRPNLTFSTLTVSNMSPEDSSIYLCSVLTGTGPLELSNQPQHFGDGTRLSIL.

The chain couples TRBV5-4 to TRBJ1-4; 9 bases agree with TRBD1. Unmatched junction bases numbered 7, after V lost 0 bases and J lost 10 bases. This CDR3 spans 15 amino acids. Germline V gives CDR1 SGHNT, CDR2 YYREEE (reference sequence). The CDR3 here is CASSLDGTGFGKLFF. The CDR3, as DNA: TGTGCCAGCAGCTTGGACGGGACAGGGTTTGGAAAACTGTTTTTT.

A few counts support this clonotype. The rearrangement uses TRBV3-1 and TRBJ2-7, with D perhaps TRBD1 (6 bases). Germline CDR1 is LGHDT and CDR2 is YNNKEL (reference sequence). Between the trimmed V and J ends, which lost 3 bases and 1 base, there was a span of 10 bases. The CDR3 extends over 14 amino acids. CDR3 nucleotide sequence: TGTGCCAGCAGCCAGGGAGACAGGTCCTACGAGCAGTACTTC. Protein sequence: CASSQGDRSYEQYF.

At least ten counts were recorded for this clonotype. The chain recombines TRBV20-1 with TRBJ1-1; D remains ambiguous. CDR3 length: 15 amino acids. CDR1 and CDR2 (germline): DFQATT, SNEGSKA (reference sequence). Trimming stripped 0 bases from V and 7 bases from J, with 18 bases between. The CDR3 nucleotides are TGCAGTGCTAGAGATCAGATGCAGCTCGGGAATGAAGCTTTCTTT. This codes for CSARDQMQLGNEAFF.

The chain has TRBV2 and TRBJ1-2; D uncertain. In germline, CDR1 is SNHLY, CDR2 FYNNEI. There are 17 residues in the CDR3. V dropped 8 bases and J dropped 2 bases, with 24 bases sitting between them. The CDR3 protein is CASEPSIQSEQNYGYTF. The CDR3, as DNA: TGTGCCAGCGAGCCCTCCATCCAGTCAGAACAAAACTATGGCTACACCTTC.